The source of this TCR beta chain is a study of cytomegalovirus exposure and HLA in healthy donors. Whole-study findings and limits: In a later analysis, a genetic analysis reported fewer productive-TCR N-insertions in an Asian-associated ancestry cluster than the cohort average.

A word on this clone: The antigen remains undetermined.

This CDR3 is built from 14 residues. Germline V gives CDR1 SGHTA, CDR2 FQGTGA. The J segment lost 5 bases and the V segment lost 5 bases, leaving 8 bases of the junction unmatched. Researchers ran the PCR with 60 Vbeta and 13 Jbeta primers. The table came from immunoSEQ multiplex PCR; TCRdb's copy has only in-frame clones and leaves some out. The sample lists roughly 89,000 clones; approximately 72% were seen once. Sequenced: PBMCs. V is TRBV7-3 and J is TRBJ2-5; 7 bases fit TRBD2. This sequence was found in a man aged 25 to 40 in good health and CMV-seropositive. The CDR3 is CASSHSGEGETQYF. The CDR3 DNA reads as TGTGCCAGCAGCCACAGCGGGGAGGGGGAGACCCAGTACTTC.